The 14 T cell receptor beta chains listed next were all sequenced from one sample in a study of CD8 T cells in Susac syndrome (dated by TCRdb to between 2019 and 2020). Receptors were amplified or captured by the immunoSEQ multiplex PCR assay. RNA was extracted with the RNeasy kit and about 0.5 to 1 ug was reverse transcribed using random hexamers. Using fastp at Q25 and MiXCR, TCRdb reprocessed the public reads and kept productive beta chains. Entries are consolidated by CDR3 protein sequence, retaining the most common genes and DNA. The sample table lists around 230,000 distinct CDR3 sequences, 95% of them with a count of one. The top ten hold 0.095% of the sample. Sample: CD4+ T cells from PBMCs. Source of these receptors: a human donor with multiple sclerosis.

The V call is TRBV9, the J call TRBJ2-4, with D tentatively TRBD1 or TRBD2 (5 bases each). Germline V gene data show CDR1 as SGDLS and CDR2 as YYNGEE. V lost 3 bases, J lost 8 bases, and 9 bases lay in between. The CDR3 length is 12 residues. CDR3 nucleotide sequence: TGTGCCAGCAGCGAACGAGGGGACATTCAGTACTTC. It codes for CASSERGDIQYF. The entire variable domain, with the rest obtained from reference TRBV9 and TRBJ2-4, is as follows: DSGVTQTPKHLITATGQRVTLRCSPRSGDLSVYWYQQSLDQGLQFLIQYYNGEERAKGNILERFSAQQFPDLHSELNLSSLELGDSALYFCASSERGDIQYFGAGTRLSVL.

The V call is TRBV5-1, the J call TRBJ2-5; D is tentatively TRBD1 or TRBD2 (5 bases each). The CDR3 consists of 13 residues. V was pared by 2 bases and J by 5 bases, with 10 bases between. CDR1 is SGHRS and CDR2 is YFSETQ in the germline V gene. DNA of the CDR3: TGCGCCAGCAGCTTTGGCAGGGAGGAGACCCAGTACTTC. Translating it yields CASSFGREETQYF.

This chain uses TRBV20-1 with TRBJ2-6; 7 positions match TRBD1. The CDR3 totals 16 residues. J lost 2 bases, V lost 6 bases, and 10 bases had no gene match. Germline V CDR1 and CDR2: DFQATT, SNEGSKA (reference sequence). The CDR3 protein is CSALSETGAGANVLTF. The CDR3 DNA reads as TGCAGTGCCCTAAGCGAAACAGGGGCTGGGGCCAACGTCCTGACTTTC.

The rearrangement links TRBV27 to TRBJ2-7; no clear D gene. The germline V and J ends were trimmed by 5 bases and 6 bases, with 14 bases remaining between them. Germline CDR1 reads MNHEY; CDR2 reads SMNVEV (reference sequence). CDR3 length equals 13 residues. DNA of the CDR3: TGTGCCAGCAGTCCGGTCCCTGGGCTCGAGCAGTACTTC. This translates into CASSPVPGLEQYF.

This sequence joins TRBV2 and TRBJ1-2; D unresolved. V lost 3 bases, J lost 2 bases, and 13 bases lay in between. The CDR3 consists of 15 residues. Germline values: CDR1 SNHLY, CDR2 FYNNEI. The CDR3 sequence is CASSDRAAGNYGYTF. Here the CDR3 DNA reads TGTGCCAGCAGTGATAGGGCGGCAGGAAACTATGGCTACACCTTC.

V gene TRBV29-1 combines with J gene TRBJ1-1; the D is unclear. This CDR3 comprises 14 residues. CDR1 and CDR2 (germline): SQVTM, ANQGSEA. The V end was cut by 2 bases, the J end by 0 bases, with 10 bases between. CDR3 nucleotide sequence: TGCAGCGTTGAAAGGCAGACCCTGAACACTGAAGCTTTCTTT. As protein: CSVERQTLNTEAFF.

The J gene is TRBJ2-1, the V gene TRBV20-1; D is undetermined. This CDR3 contains 10 residues. Trimming left V 4 bases short and J 8 bases short, with 6 bases between. Germline values: CDR1 DFQATT, CDR2 SNEGSKA (reference sequence). The CDR3, as DNA: TGCAGTGCTATATTCCATGAGCAGTTCTTC. Residues: CSAIFHEQFF.

The chain carries TRBV18 and TRBJ2-1; 9 bases map to TRBD2. Germline CDR1 and CDR2: KGHSH and LQKENI. The CDR3 loop spans 18 amino acids. V lost 0 bases and J lost 2; bases outside the gene matches: 8. The CDR3, as DNA: TGTGCCAGCTCACCACCGGAGGGAGCGGGAGGCCCCTACAATGAGCAGTTCTTC. It codes for CASSPPEGAGGPYNEQFF.

The chain uses TRBV5-1 and TRBJ2-2; 7 positions match TRBD1. CDR1 and CDR2 (germline): SGHRS, YFSETQ. The CDR3 is 15 amino acids. The J segment lost 5 bases and the V segment lost 1 base, leaving 5 bases of the junction unmatched. DNA of the CDR3: TGCGCCAGCAGCTTGATGACAGGGCGAACCGGGGAGCTGTTTTTT. This gives the protein CASSLMTGRTGELFF.

The V gene is TRBV3-1, the J gene TRBJ1-2, with unresolved D. Trimming removed 1 base at V and 8 bases at J, with 11 bases between. CDR1 LGHDT and CDR2 YNNKEL come from the germline V gene (reference sequence). The CDR3 extends over 13 amino acids. The CDR3 protein is CASSQVDTNGYTF. As DNA, the CDR3 is TGTGCCAGCAGCCAAGTCGACACCAACGGCTACACCTTC. The whole variable domain, remainder taken from reference TRBV3-1 and TRBJ1-2, is DTAVSQTPKYLVTQMGNDKSIKCEQNLGHDTMYWYKQDSKKFLKIMFSYNNKELIINETVPNRFSPKSPDKAHLNLHINSLELGDSAVYFCASSQVDTNGYTFGSGTRLTVV.

The rearrangement joins TRBV15 to TRBJ2-7; 9 nucleotides agree with TRBD1. V shed 4 bases, J shed 7 bases, and the junction held 11 bases outside the gene matches. The CDR3 runs 15 residues. Looked up from germline, CDR1 is LNHNV and CDR2 is YYDKDF (reference sequence). The CDR3, as DNA: TGTGCCACCAGCACCATATGGACAGGGGAGGGAGAGCAGTACTTC. The encoded protein is CATSTIWTGEGEQYF.

This chain uses TRBV6-4 with TRBJ2-3; 7 bases are shared with TRBD1. The CDR3 extends over 16 amino acids. Germline CDR1 reads MRHNA; CDR2 reads SNTAGT. V was clipped by 6 bases and J by 2 bases; unmatched bases: 11. CDR3 DNA sequence: TGTGCCAGCAGCGCGGACAGGTCTTATGTCACAGATACGCAGTATTTT. This codes for CASSADRSYVTDTQYF.

V usage is TRBV2 and J usage is TRBJ2-3, with D unresolved. The CDR3 consists of 12 residues. Per germline, CDR1 SNHLY and CDR2 FYNNEI. Trimming took off 7 bases at V and 2 bases at J, with 7 bases between the two ends. This CDR3 reads CASNTYTDTQYF. CDR3 bases: TGTGCCAGCAATACTTACACAGATACGCAGTATTTT. Full variable domain (rest looked up from reference TRBV2 and TRBJ2-3): EPEVTQTPSHQVTQMGQEVILRCVPISNHLYFYWYRQILGQKVEFLVSFYNNEISEKSEIFDDQFSVERPDGSNFTLKIRSTKLEDSAMYFCASNTYTDTQYFGPGTRLTVL.

The chain has TRBV20-1 and TRBJ2-1; TRBD1 aligns across 10 bases. The germline CDR1 and CDR2 sequences are DFQATT and SNEGSKA (reference sequence). The junction had 4 bases not matched to a gene; V was cut back by 5 bases and J by 6 bases. The CDR3 loop spans 13 amino acids. CDR3: CSAGQGGGNEQFF. The CDR3, as DNA: TGCAGTGCTGGACAGGGGGGAGGCAATGAGCAGTTCTTC.